A selection of T cell receptor beta chains follows, all from one sample in a study of T cells after yellow fever vaccination. TCRdb itself ran the 5' RACE reads through MiXCR, one entry per CDR3 protein. The sample holds hundreds of thousands of distinct CDR3 sequences, 9% to 15% seen once. Sequencing was performed on PBMCs, taken on the day of the yellow fever booster vaccination. Source of these receptors: a man aged 30-40 years who received the YFV17D yellow fever vaccine. CDR3s include the opening cysteine and the closing phenylalanine or tryptophan. Each record gives: V gene, J gene, clone size, D gene, CDR3 protein, CDR3 DNA. D genes are given only for firm matches. Size is stated for part of the rows, as once, few or many counts, or as a class when the clone is expanded.

>TRBV3-1|TRBJ2-2|few|-
CASSQYGELFF
TGTGCCAGCAGCCAGTACGGGGAGCTGTTTTTT
>TRBV4-1|TRBJ1-6|-|-
CASSQDGQTNSPLHF
TGCGCCAGCAGCCAAGACGGCCAAACAAATTCACCCCTCCACTTT
>TRBV7-2|TRBJ2-5|many|-
CASSPGSRWETQYF
TGTGCCAGCAGCCCCGGGTCGCGATGGGAGACCCAGTACTTC
>TRBV12-3/TRBV12-4|TRBJ2-7|few|-
CASRPAAGEQYF
TGTGCCAGCAGGCCAGCAGCGGGCGAGCAGTACTTC
>TRBV7-9|TRBJ2-3|few|-
CASEPGIMTDTQYF
TGTGCCAGCGAGCCAGGGATTATGACAGATACGCAGTATTTT
>TRBV29-1|TRBJ2-1|many|-
CSVGVGSASSYNEQFF
TGCAGCGTTGGCGTAGGGTCGGCAAGTTCCTACAATGAGCAGTTCTTC
>TRBV30|TRBJ1-2|many|TRBD1
CAWRFQGAVGYTF
TGTGCCTGGAGATTCCAGGGGGCTGTTGGCTACACCTTC
>TRBV12-3/TRBV12-4|TRBJ1-1|-|-
CASSLGEIAEAFF
TGTGCCAGCAGTTTAGGGGAGATCGCTGAAGCTTTCTTT
>TRBV6-5|TRBJ2-1|few|TRBD2
CASSFRLAGAGDEQFF
TGTGCCAGCAGTTTCCGACTAGCGGGAGCTGGGGATGAGCAGTTCTTC
>TRBV12-3/TRBV12-4|TRBJ1-1|few|-
CASSLGLRSNTEAFF
TGTGCCAGCAGTTTAGGACTCCGGTCGAACACTGAAGCTTTCTTT
>TRBV4-2|TRBJ2-5|-|TRBD2
CASSQDMVGLAGEETQYF
TGTGCCAGCAGCCAAGATATGGTTGGACTAGCGGGAGAGGAGACCCAGTACTTC